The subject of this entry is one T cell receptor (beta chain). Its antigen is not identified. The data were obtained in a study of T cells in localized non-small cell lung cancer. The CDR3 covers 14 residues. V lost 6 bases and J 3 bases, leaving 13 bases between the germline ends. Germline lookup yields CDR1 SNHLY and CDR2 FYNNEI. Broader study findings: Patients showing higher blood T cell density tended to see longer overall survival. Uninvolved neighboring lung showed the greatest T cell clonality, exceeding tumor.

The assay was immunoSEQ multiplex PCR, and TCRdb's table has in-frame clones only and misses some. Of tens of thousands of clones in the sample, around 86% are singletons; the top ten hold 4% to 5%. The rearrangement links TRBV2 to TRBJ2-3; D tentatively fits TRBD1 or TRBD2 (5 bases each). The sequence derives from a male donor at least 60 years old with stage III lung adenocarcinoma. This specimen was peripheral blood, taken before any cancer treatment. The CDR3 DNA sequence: TGTGCCAGCAGACGGGACCCGGGTACAGATACGCAGTATTTT. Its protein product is CASRRDPGTDTQYF. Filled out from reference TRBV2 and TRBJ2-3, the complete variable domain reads EPEVTQTPSHQVTQMGQEVILRCVPISNHLYFYWYRQILGQKVEFLVSFYNNEISEKSEIFDDQFSVERPDGSNFTLKIRSTKLEDSAMYFCASRRDPGTDTQYFGPGTRLTVL.